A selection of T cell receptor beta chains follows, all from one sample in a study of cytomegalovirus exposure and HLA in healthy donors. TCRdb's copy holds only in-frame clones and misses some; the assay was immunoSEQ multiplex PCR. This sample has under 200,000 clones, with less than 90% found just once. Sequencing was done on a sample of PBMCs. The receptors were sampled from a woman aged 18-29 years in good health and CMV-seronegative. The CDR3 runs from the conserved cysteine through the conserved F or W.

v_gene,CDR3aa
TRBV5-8,CASRDFGHSGGAYEQYF
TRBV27,CASSRDRVNTGELFF
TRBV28,CASSDLVRSQETQYF
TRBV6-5,CASSYPGRDTEAFF
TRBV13,CASSLETGSYLGLKTYEQYF
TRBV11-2,CASSLGAGAADTQYF
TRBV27,CASSPSHGEHTDTQYF
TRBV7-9,CASSLGGGGINEQFF
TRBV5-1,CASSLFRPGLHNEQFF
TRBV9,CASSVNHRGGGDTQYF
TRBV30,CAWSVGGAPTQYF
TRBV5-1,CASNTPAVSGELFF
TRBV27,CASSPLQGAMETQYF
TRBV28,CASSLGGFPYNEQFF
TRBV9,CASSEVWGPPGNTIYF
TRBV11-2,CASSLRESGGGEQFF
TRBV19,CASKLASGATDTQYF
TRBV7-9,CASSFDRDEQYF
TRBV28,CASSVTGISNQPQHF
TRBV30,CARRSPNSPLHF
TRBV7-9,CASSLAGGRAVYEQYF
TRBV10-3,CAISPALARRDEKLFF
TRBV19,CASSIQRTGEQFF
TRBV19,CASTGEDQPQHF
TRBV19,CASSIPWQISYGYTF
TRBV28,CASRKQASTDTQYF
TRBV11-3,CASSLGTGGTGELFF
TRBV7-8,CASSLADRGGGTGELFF
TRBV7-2,CASSPFSTSGQPYGYTF
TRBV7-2,CASSRGQYNEQFF
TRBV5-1,CASSPPRLAGDYEQYF
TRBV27,CASSPRTSPYEQYF
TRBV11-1,CASSLRTIKISGANVLTF
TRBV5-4,CASRGRTGNTEAFF
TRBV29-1,CSVGLAGGQNIQYF
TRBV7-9,CSSASSGGSPMNTEAFF
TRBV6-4,CASSDGDKSPYSNQPQHF
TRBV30,CAWSVQGDTEAFF
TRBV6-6,CASSYARTGWTEAFF
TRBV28,CASSLRMATGNEQFF
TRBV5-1,CASSKGGTDTQYF
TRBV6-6,CASRGEGGTDTQYF
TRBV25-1,CASSPPDRYTGELFF
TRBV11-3,CASSLGTSAHNEQFF
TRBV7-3,CASSLGLGGYNEQFF
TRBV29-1,CSAVQGRMNTEAFF
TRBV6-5,CASSTGGGYTF
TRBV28,CASSLLGDTYGYTF
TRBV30,CAWGQSYNSPLHF
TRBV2,CASSSETDSPFGNTIYF
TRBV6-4,CASSAWGGNNSPLHF
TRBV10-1,CASSEGTSVDTQYF
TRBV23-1,CASSQWVPEDTGENEQYF
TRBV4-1,CASSQAAGVAHEQYF
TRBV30,CAWSVGRLAGGGLTDTQYF
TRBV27,CASSLRGPSYNEQFF
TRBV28,CASRLAGQPQHF
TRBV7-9,CASSLGRGPGGYTF